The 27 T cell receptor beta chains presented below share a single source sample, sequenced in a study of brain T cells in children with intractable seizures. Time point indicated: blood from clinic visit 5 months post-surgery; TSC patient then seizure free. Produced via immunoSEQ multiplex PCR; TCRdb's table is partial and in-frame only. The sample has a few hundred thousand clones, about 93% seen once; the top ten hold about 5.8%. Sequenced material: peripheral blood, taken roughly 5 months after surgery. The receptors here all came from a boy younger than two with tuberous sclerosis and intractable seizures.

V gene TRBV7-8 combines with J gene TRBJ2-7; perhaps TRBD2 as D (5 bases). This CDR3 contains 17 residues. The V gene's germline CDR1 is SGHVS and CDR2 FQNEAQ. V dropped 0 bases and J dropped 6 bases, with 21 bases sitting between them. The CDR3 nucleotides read TGTGCCAGCAGCTTAGCGCCTCGGGGTCAGAAAGGGAGCGAGCAGTACTTC. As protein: CASSLAPRGQKGSEQYF.

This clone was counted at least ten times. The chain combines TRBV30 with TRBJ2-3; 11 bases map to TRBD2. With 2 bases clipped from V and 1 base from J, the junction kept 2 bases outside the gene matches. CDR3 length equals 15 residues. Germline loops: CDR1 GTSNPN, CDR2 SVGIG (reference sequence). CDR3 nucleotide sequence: TGTGCCTGGAGTAAACTAGCGGGGGGCACAGATACGCAGTATTTT. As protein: CAWSKLAGGTDTQYF.

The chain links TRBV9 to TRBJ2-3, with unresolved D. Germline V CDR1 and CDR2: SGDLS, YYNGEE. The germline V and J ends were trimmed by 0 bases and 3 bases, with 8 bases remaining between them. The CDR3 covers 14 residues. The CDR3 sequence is CASSVEAGTDTQYF. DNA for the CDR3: TGTGCCAGCAGCGTAGAGGCCGGGACAGATACGCAGTATTTT. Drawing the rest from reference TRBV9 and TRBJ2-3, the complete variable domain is DSGVTQTPKHLITATGQRVTLRCSPRSGDLSVYWYQQSLDQGLQFLIQYYNGEERAKGNILERFSAQQFPDLHSELNLSSLELGDSALYFCASSVEAGTDTQYFGPGTRLTVL.

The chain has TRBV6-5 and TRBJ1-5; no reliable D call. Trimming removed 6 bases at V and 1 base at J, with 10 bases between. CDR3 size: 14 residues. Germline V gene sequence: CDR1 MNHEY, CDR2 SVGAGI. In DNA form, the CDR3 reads TGTGCCAGCAGGCGGATATCAAGCAATCAGCCCCAGCATTTT. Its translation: CASRRISSNQPQHF.

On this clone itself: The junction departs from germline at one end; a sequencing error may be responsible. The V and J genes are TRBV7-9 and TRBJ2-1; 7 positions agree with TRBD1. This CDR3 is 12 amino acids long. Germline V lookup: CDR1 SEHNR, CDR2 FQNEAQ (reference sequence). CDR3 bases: TGTGCCAGCAGCTTAACCGGGACAGAGCCGTTCTTC. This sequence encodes CASSLTGTEPFF.

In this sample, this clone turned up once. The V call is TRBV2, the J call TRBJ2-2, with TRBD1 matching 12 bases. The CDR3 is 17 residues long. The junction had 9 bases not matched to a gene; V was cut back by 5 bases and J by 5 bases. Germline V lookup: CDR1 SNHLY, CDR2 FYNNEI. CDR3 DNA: TGTGCCAGCAGTCTCCGGGACAGGGGGCTAGGGACCGGGGAGCTGTTTTTT. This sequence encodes CASSLRDRGLGTGELFF.

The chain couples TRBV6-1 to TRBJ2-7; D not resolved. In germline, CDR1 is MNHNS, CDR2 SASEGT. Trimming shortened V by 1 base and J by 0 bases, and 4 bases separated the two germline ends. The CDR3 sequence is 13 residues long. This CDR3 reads CASSEDGSYEQYF. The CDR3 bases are TGTGCCAGCAGTGAAGATGGCTCCTACGAGCAGTACTTC.

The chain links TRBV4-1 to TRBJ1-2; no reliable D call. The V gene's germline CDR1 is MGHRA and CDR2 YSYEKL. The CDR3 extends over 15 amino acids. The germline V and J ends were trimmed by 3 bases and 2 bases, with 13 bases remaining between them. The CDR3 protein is CASSQTPHINYGYTF. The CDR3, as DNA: TGCGCCAGCAGCCAGACCCCGCACATAAACTATGGCTACACCTTC.

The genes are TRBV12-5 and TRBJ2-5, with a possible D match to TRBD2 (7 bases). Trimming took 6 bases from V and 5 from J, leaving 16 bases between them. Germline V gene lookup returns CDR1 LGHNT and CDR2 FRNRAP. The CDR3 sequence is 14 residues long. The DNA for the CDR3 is TGTGCTAGTGGCCCTGAGGGGGGGCGGGAGACCCAGTACTTC. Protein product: CASGPEGGRETQYF.

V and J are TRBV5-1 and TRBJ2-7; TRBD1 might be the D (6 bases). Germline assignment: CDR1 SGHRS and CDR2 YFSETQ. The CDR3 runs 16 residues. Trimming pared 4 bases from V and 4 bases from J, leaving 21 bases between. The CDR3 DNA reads TGCGCCAGCAGCCAGGGGTTGGCGTCCCATGTATACGAGCAGTACTTC. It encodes CASSQGLASHVYEQYF.

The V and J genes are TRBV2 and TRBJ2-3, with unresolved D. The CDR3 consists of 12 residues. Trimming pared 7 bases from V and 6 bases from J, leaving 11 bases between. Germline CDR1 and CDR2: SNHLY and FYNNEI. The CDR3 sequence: CASIRTGDTQYF. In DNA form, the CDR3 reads TGTGCCAGCATTCGGACCGGGGATACGCAGTATTTT.

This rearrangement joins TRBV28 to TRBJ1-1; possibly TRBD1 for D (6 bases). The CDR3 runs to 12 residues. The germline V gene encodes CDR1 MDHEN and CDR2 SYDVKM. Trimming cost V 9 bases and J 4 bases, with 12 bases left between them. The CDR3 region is CASSQGFTEAFF. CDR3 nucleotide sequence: TGTGCCAGTTCACAGGGCTTCACTGAAGCTTTCTTT.

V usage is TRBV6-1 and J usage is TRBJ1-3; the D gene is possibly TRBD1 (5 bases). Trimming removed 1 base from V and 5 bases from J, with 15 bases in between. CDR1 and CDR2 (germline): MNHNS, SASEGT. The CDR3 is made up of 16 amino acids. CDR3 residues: CASSEGMGVWRNTIYF. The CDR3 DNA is TGTGCCAGCAGTGAAGGGATGGGGGTATGGAGAAACACCATATATTTT.

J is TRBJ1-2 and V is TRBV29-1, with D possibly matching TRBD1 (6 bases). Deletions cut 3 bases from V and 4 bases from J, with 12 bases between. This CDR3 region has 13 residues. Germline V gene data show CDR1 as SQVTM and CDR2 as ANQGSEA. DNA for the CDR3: TGCAGCGTTGATCCCAGGGGCACCTATGGCTACACCTTC. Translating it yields CSVDPRGTYGYTF.

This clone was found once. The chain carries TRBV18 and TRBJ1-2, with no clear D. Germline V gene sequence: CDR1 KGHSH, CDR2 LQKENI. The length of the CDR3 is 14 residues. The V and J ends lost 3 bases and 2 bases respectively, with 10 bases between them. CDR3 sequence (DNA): TGTGCCAGCTCACCCCCGTATGACAACTATGGCTACACCTTC. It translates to CASSPPYDNYGYTF.

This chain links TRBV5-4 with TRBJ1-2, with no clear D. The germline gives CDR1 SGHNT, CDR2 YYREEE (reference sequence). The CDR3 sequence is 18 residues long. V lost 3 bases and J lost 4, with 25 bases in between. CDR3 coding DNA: TGTGCCAGCAGCTCCGGTGTGGGTGAGGGAGTTCTTGGCTATGGCTACACCTTC. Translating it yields CASSSGVGEGVLGYGYTF. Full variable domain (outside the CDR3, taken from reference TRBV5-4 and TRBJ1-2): ETGVTQSPTHLIKTRGQQVTLRCSSQSGHNTVSWYQQALGQGPQFIFQYYREEENGRGNFPPRFSGLQFPNYSSELNVNALELDDSALYLCASSSGVGEGVLGYGYTFGSGTRLTVV.

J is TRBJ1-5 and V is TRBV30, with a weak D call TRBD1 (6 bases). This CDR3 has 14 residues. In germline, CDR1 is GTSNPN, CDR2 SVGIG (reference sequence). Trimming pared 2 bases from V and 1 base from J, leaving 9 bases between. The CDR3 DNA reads TGTGCCTGGAGTCAAGGACAGAGCAATCAGCCCCAGCATTTT. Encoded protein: CAWSQGQSNQPQHF.

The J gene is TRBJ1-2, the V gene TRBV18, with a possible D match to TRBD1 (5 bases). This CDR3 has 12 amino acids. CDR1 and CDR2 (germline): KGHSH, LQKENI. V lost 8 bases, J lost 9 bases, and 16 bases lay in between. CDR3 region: CASNSGPLSYTF. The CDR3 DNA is TGTGCCAGCAATTCGGGACCGTTGAGCTACACCTTC.

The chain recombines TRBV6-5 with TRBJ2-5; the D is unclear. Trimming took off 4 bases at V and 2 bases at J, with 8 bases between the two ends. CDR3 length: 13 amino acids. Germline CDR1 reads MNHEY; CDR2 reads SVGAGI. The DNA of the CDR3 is TGTGCCAGCAGTTGGCAGGCTCAAGAGACCCAGTACTTC. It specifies CASSWQAQETQYF.

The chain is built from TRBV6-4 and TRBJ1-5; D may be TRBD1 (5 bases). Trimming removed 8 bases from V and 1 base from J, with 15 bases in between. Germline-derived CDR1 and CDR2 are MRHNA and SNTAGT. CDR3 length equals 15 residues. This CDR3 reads CASLGRGESNQPQHF. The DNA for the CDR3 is TGTGCCAGCCTGGGGAGAGGGGAAAGCAATCAGCCCCAGCATTTT.

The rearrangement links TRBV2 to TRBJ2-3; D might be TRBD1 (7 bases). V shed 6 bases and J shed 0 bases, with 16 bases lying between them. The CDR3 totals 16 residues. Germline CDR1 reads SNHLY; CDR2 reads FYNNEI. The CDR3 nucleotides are TGTGCCAGCAGCGGAGGGACAGCTACTAGCACAGATACGCAGTATTTT. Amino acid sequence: CASSGGTATSTDTQYF.

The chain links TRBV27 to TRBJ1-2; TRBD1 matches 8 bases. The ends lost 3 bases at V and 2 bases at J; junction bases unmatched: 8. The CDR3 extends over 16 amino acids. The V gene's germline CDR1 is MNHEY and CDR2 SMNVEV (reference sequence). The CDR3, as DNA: TGTGCCAGCAGTTTTACCGACAGGACAGGGAACTATGGCTACACCTTC. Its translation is CASSFTDRTGNYGYTF.

This CDR3 reads CASSPGGAETQYF. In nucleotides, the CDR3 is TGTGCCAGCAGTCCAGGGGGCGCGGAGACCCAGTACTTC. V gene TRBV27 combines with J gene TRBJ2-5; 8 positions match TRBD1. Losses at the gene ends were 5 bases for V and 5 bases for J; bases not matched to a gene: 4. CDR1 is MNHEY, CDR2 SMNVEV, per germline (reference sequence). The CDR3 runs to 13 residues.

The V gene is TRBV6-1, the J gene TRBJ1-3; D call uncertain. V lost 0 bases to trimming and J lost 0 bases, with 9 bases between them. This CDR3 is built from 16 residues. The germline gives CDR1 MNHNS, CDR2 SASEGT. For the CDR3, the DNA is TGTGCCAGCAGTGAAGCACCGCGCGCCTCTGGAAACACCATATATTTT. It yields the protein CASSEAPRASGNTIYF.

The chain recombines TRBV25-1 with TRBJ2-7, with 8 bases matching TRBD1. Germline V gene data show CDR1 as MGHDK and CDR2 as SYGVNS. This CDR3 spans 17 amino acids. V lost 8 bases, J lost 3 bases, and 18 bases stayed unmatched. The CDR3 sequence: CASAINLTGGRRYEQYF. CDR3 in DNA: TGTGCCAGCGCTATTAACCTTACAGGGGGTAGGCGCTACGAGCAGTACTTC.

The CDR3: CASSDPGLAGETQYF. The DNA for the CDR3 is TGTGCCAGCAGCGACCCGGGACTAGCGGGAGAGACCCAGTACTTC. V and J are TRBV7-6 and TRBJ2-5, with TRBD2 identical over 12 bases. The germline V gene has CDR1 SGHVS and CDR2 FNYEAQ. J gave up 4 bases and V 5 bases, and 5 bases lay outside the gene matches. This CDR3 comprises 15 residues. Drawing the rest from reference TRBV7-6 and TRBJ2-5, the complete variable domain is GAGVSQSPRYKVTKRGQDVALRCDPISGHVSLYWYRQALGQGPEFLTYFNYEAQQDKSGLPNDRFSAERPEGSISTLTIQRTEQRDSAMYRCASSDPGLAGETQYFGPGTRLLVL.

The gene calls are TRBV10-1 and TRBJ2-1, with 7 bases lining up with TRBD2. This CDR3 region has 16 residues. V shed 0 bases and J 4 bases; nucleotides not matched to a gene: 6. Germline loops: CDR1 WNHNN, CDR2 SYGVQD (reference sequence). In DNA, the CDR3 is TGCGCCAGCAGTGAGTCGGTGCTAGCGGCGTACAATGAGCAGTTCTTC. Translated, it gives CASSESVLAAYNEQFF.